Each of the 21 T cell receptor beta chains below was sequenced from the same sample in a study of shared clonotypes between healthy human individuals (dated by TCRdb to the early 2020s). CD8 naive samples consisted of CD45RO-negative cells that were positively selected for CCR7, yielding a CD45RA+CCR7+ population without TemRA cells. The library was obtained by the immunoSEQ multiplex PCR assay. This is the immuneACCESS table as TCRdb keeps it, with only in-frame sequences that have V and J called. A part of the clones is gone; compared with another copy, unresolved V genes explain less than half, and the rest is unexplained. For this sample the table gives around 2,000,000 clones, of which about 95% were detected only once. 1.2% of the sample is held by the ten biggest clonotypes. Sequencing input: naive CD8+ T cells sorted from blood. The label giving this sample's cell subset or site can be read as: CD45RA+CCR7+. These receptors were taken from a man younger than 30 in good health.

This clone was found a few times. The chain carries TRBV19 and TRBJ1-2; D unclear. Germline values: CDR1 LNHDA, CDR2 SQIVND (reference sequence). Trimming stripped 7 bases from V and 0 bases from J, with 12 bases between. The CDR3 contains 14 residues. The DNA of the CDR3 is TGTGCCAGTACCACGTCTAGTTCTAACTATGGCTACACCTTC. This codes for CASTTSSSNYGYTF.

This rearrangement joins TRBV29-1 to TRBJ1-3; D remains unclear. Deletions cut 5 bases from V and 0 bases from J, with 14 bases between. The CDR3 runs to 15 residues. Germline V gene data show CDR1 as SQVTM and CDR2 as ANQGSEA. CDR3 nucleotide sequence: TGCAGCGTTTTTGAGACGGCGAGCTCTGGAAACACCATATATTTT. Translating it yields CSVFETASSGNTIYF.

The rearrangement uses TRBV10-3 and TRBJ1-2, with unresolved D. This CDR3 region has 12 residues. The germline V gene encodes CDR1 ENHRY and CDR2 SYGVKD. Trimming removed 9 bases at V and 5 bases at J, with 13 bases between. The CDR3 protein is CAISRELYGYTF. Written as DNA, the CDR3 is TGTGCCATAAGCCGGGAGTTATATGGCTACACCTTC.

The chain combines TRBV27 with TRBJ1-1; D uncertain. CDR1 and CDR2 (germline): MNHEY, SMNVEV (reference sequence). Trimming took 3 bases from V and 5 from J, leaving 16 bases between them. This CDR3 has 15 amino acids. CDR3 nucleotides: TGTGCCAGCAGTTTGGTAATGGCCATCCAAACTGAAGCTTTCTTT. Amino acids: CASSLVMAIQTEAFF.

The chain is built from TRBV19 and TRBJ1-5; weak D call: TRBD1 (6 bases). This CDR3 is 12 amino acids long. Germline loops: CDR1 LNHDA, CDR2 SQIVND (reference sequence). V was shortened by 7 bases and J by 9 bases, with 13 bases between the two germline ends. The CDR3 reads CASKTGTGPQHF. In DNA, the CDR3 is TGTGCCAGTAAGACAGGTACGGGGCCCCAGCATTTT.

The rearrangement joins TRBV10-3 to TRBJ1-1; tentative D call: TRBD1 (5 bases). The CDR3 contains 13 residues. CDR1 is ENHRY, CDR2 SYGVKD, per germline. V lost 2 bases and J lost 3, with 7 bases in between. CDR3 protein: CAISEGGDTEAFF. CDR3 DNA: TGTGCCATCAGTGAGGGGGGGGACACTGAAGCTTTCTTT.

This clone was seen just once. The V and J genes are TRBV30 and TRBJ2-7, with TRBD1 identical over 9 bases. The CDR3 is 15 amino acids. With 3 bases clipped from V and 0 bases from J, the junction kept 6 bases outside the gene matches. From germline, CDR1 is GTSNPN and CDR2 SVGIG (reference sequence). The CDR3 reads CAWRARDRASYEQYF. CDR3 DNA sequence: TGTGCCTGGAGGGCCCGGGACAGGGCCTCCTACGAGCAGTACTTC.

This chain joins TRBV7-9 and TRBJ1-3; no clear D gene. With 5 bases removed from V and 4 bases from J, the gap between germline ends came to 9 bases. The CDR3 is 13 amino acids. CDR1 and CDR2 from the germline V gene are SEHNR and FQNEAQ (reference sequence). The CDR3 DNA reads as TGTGCCAGCAGCGTAGGATCGGGAAACACCATATATTTT. This codes for CASSVGSGNTIYF.

A word on this clone: This specimen includes other DNA sequences encoding the same CDR3. This chain joins TRBV5-4 and TRBJ1-1; perhaps TRBD1 as D (6 bases). Germline values: CDR1 SGHNT, CDR2 YYREEE (reference sequence). The V gene lost 2 bases and the J gene lost 4 bases, with 9 bases spanning the gap. The CDR3 is 13 amino acids. This CDR3 is CASSFQGSTEAFF. For the CDR3, the DNA is TGTGCCAGCAGCTTTCAGGGGAGCACTGAAGCTTTCTTT.

The chain couples TRBV15 to TRBJ2-7; TRBD1 or TRBD2 may be the D gene (5 bases each). V was trimmed by 3 bases and J by 0 bases, leaving 21 bases between them. This CDR3 comprises 18 residues. Germline V CDR1 and CDR2: LNHNV, YYDKDF (reference sequence). CDR3 sequence (DNA): TGTGCCACCAGCAGCTTTACCATACCCGGGGCCCTCTCCTACGAGCAGTACTTC. Translation: CATSSFTIPGALSYEQYF. Supplemented by reference TRBV15 and TRBJ2-7, the full variable domain reads DAMVIQNPRYQVTQFGKPVTLSCSQTLNHNVMYWYQQKSSQAPKLLFHYYDKDFNNEADTPDNFQSRRPNTSFCFLDIRSPGLGDTAMYLCATSSFTIPGALSYEQYFGPGTRLTVT.

J is TRBJ2-3 and V is TRBV9; D may correspond to TRBD1 or TRBD2 (6 bases each). CDR1 and CDR2 from the germline V gene are SGDLS and YYNGEE. CDR3 length: 16 amino acids. The V end was cut by 1 base, the J end by 0 bases, with 12 bases between. The CDR3, as DNA: TGTGCCAGCAGCGTATGGGGGGCACCTAGCACAGATACGCAGTATTTT. Translating gives CASSVWGAPSTDTQYF. The full variable domain, in which reference TRBV9 and TRBJ2-3 provide the parts outside the CDR3, is DSGVTQTPKHLITATGQRVTLRCSPRSGDLSVYWYQQSLDQGLQFLIQYYNGEERAKGNILERFSAQQFPDLHSELNLSSLELGDSALYFCASSVWGAPSTDTQYFGPGTRLTVL.

V gene TRBV11-2 combines with J gene TRBJ2-7, with D tentatively TRBD2 (6 bases). Germline CDR1 SGHAT, CDR2 FQNNGV. V lost 1 base and J lost 5, with 15 bases in between. The CDR3 has 15 residues. CDR3 residues: CASSLAGSLIHEQYF. The DNA of the CDR3 is TGTGCCAGCAGCTTAGCCGGGAGTCTGATCCACGAGCAGTACTTC.

The gene calls are TRBV5-6 and TRBJ1-1; possible D gene TRBD1, 5 bases. Trimming left V 4 bases short and J 6 bases short, with 16 bases between. CDR1 is SGHDT, CDR2 YYEEEE, per germline. The CDR3 loop spans 14 amino acids. DNA of the CDR3: TGTGCCAGCAGCCTTCCGATGGGGGAGGCTGAAGCTTTCTTT. This gives the protein CASSLPMGEAEAFF.

The CDR3 coding sequence is TGTGCCAGCAGCTTAGCTAAGGACGGTCCCAACCTCTACGAGCAGTACTTC. As protein: CASSLAKDGPNLYEQYF. The V and J genes are TRBV7-9 and TRBJ2-7; D gene ambiguous. The ends were cut back, 0 bases at V and 3 bases at J, with 18 bases in the middle. The CDR3 loop spans 17 amino acids. Looked up from germline, CDR1 is SEHNR and CDR2 is FQNEAQ (reference sequence).

This chain joins TRBV21-1 and TRBJ2-7; no DNA check was done on the table's D call, TRBD2. TRBV21-1 is assigned pseudogene status. The CDR3 totals 15 residues. CDR3 in amino acids: CASSKGETNPYEQYF. In nucleotides, the CDR3 is TGTGCCAGCAGCAAGGGAGAGACAAACCCCTACGAGCAGTACTTC.

A remark on this clone: At the DNA level, this CDR3 is encoded by other sequences in the same sample as well. This chain uses TRBV5-6 with TRBJ2-7, with TRBD1 matching 9 bases. The germline V gene encodes CDR1 SGHDT and CDR2 YYEEEE. V trimming: 3 bases; J trimming: 1 base; junction bases outside the gene matches: 2. The length of the CDR3 is 14 residues. The CDR3 nucleotides read TGTGCCAGCAGCTGGGGGACAGGGTCCTACGAGCAGTACTTC. Translating it yields CASSWGTGSYEQYF.

V usage is TRBV25-1 and J usage is TRBJ2-5; D is undetermined. CDR1 and CDR2 (germline): MGHDK, SYGVNS. Trimming took off 3 bases at V and 4 bases at J, with 6 bases between the two ends. The CDR3 length is 12 residues. This chain's CDR3 is CASSEGLETQYF. The CDR3 bases are TGTGCCAGCAGTGAGGGCCTAGAGACCCAGTACTTC.

This chain joins TRBV7-6 and TRBJ1-6; 12 nucleotides match TRBD1. The junction had 9 bases not matched to a gene; V was cut back by 4 bases and J by 14 bases. Germline values: CDR1 SGHVS, CDR2 FNYEAQ. The CDR3 sequence is 15 residues long. The CDR3 region has the DNA TGTGCCAGCAGCTCGACCTCGGGACAGGGGGCATCCCTCCACTTT. Residues: CASSSTSGQGASLHF.

The genes are TRBV15 and TRBJ1-2; maybe TRBD1 (6 bases). Trimming removed 3 bases at V and 3 bases at J, with 20 bases between. The germline V gene has CDR1 LNHNV and CDR2 YYDKDF (reference sequence). The CDR3 loop spans 17 amino acids. CDR3 region: CATSSTGGGGTYYGYTF. The DNA of the CDR3 is TGTGCCACCAGCAGCACCGGGGGAGGGGGGACCTACTATGGCTACACCTTC.

This clone was counted a single time. This chain links TRBV28 with TRBJ1-1; D is unresolved. The length of the CDR3 is 20 residues. Germline V CDR1 and CDR2: MDHEN, SYDVKM. The ends were cut back, 3 bases at V and 1 base at J, with 27 bases in the middle. In DNA, the CDR3 is TGTGCCAGCAGTTTCATCTCTCAGCTGACGGTTTGGAAGGGGAACACTGAAGCTTTCTTT. Translation gives CASSFISQLTVWKGNTEAFF.

This clone has just a few counts. Other DNA variants within this sample encode the same CDR3. The V gene is TRBV5-6, the J gene TRBJ2-5; weak D call: TRBD1 (5 bases). V gave up 0 bases and J gave up 1 base, with 7 bases separating them. CDR1 and CDR2 from the germline V gene are SGHDT and YYEEEE. This CDR3 comprises 14 residues. The CDR3 DNA sequence: TGTGCCAGCAGCTTGGGTGACAGCCAAGAGACCCAGTACTTC. Translating it yields CASSLGDSQETQYF.